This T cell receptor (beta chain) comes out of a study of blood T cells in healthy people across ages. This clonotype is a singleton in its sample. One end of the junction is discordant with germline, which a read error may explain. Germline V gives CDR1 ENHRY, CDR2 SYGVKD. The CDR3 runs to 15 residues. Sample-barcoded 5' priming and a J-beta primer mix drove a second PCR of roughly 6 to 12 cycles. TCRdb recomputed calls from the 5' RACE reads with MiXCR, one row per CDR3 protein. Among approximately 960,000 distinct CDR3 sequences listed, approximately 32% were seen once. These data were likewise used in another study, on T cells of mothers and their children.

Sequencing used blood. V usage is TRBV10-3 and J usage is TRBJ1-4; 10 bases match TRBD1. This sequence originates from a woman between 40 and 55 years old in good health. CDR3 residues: CAISEAGTGAAQLLF. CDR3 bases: TGTGCCATCAGTGAGGCTGGGACAGGGGCTGCCCAACTGTTGTTT.